One and the same sample provided the 21 T cell receptor beta chains below, sequenced in a study of coeliac disease. TCRdb's table, derived via immunoSEQ multiplex PCR, lists solely in-frame clones and lacks some. The sample shows thousands of clones, around two thirds of them seen only once. The sequenced sample was lamina propria lymphocytes from the gut. The receptors derive from a man aged 25 to 40 with celiac disease.

The chain carries TRBV5-1 and TRBJ2-5; 10 positions match TRBD2. CDR3 length: 16 residues. Germline-derived CDR1 and CDR2 are SGHRS and YFSETQ. V was pared by 2 bases and J by 1 base, with 5 bases of the junction left unmatched. The CDR3 region has the DNA TGCGCCAGCAGCTTCGCCGGGACTAGCGCCCAAGAGACCCAGTACTTC. This translates into CASSFAGTSAQETQYF.

The chain recombines TRBV28 with TRBJ1-2; the match to TRBD1 covers 11 bases. With V trimmed by 6 bases and J by 4 bases, 7 bases remained unmatched. This CDR3 contains 15 residues. The germline V gene encodes CDR1 MDHEN and CDR2 SYDVKM. In nucleotides, the CDR3 is TGTGCCAGCAGCCGGACAGGGGGCTCCATCTATGGCTACACCTTC. It specifies CASSRTGGSIYGYTF.

CDR3 region: CASSQSLELEQFF. For the CDR3, the DNA is TGTGCCAGCAGCCAGAGTCTAGAGCTTGAGCAGTTCTTC. This rearrangement joins TRBV14 to TRBJ2-1; D gene ambiguous. CDR1 is SGHDN, CDR2 FVKESK, per germline. CDR3 length equals 13 residues. Trimming removed 3 bases from V and 9 bases from J, with 12 bases in between.

This clone appeared a few times. The chain combines TRBV4-1 with TRBJ1-5; D gene uncertain. V was clipped by 0 bases and J by 6 bases, with 12 bases between them. Germline values: CDR1 MGHRA, CDR2 YSYEKL. This CDR3 is 15 amino acids long. DNA for the CDR3: TGCGCCAGCAGCCAAGAGGGGAGAGGAACTCAGCCCCAGCATTTT. It codes for CASSQEGRGTQPQHF.

The V call is TRBV19, the J call TRBJ2-1; D possibly corresponds to TRBD2 (5 bases). The germline V gene encodes CDR1 LNHDA and CDR2 SQIVND (reference sequence). V was cut by 5 bases and J by 7 bases, with 12 bases left in between. The CDR3 extends over 13 amino acids. The CDR3 sequence is CASSPRGANEQFF. The DNA of the CDR3 is TGTGCCAGTAGTCCCCGGGGAGCGAATGAGCAGTTCTTC.

The CDR3 loop reads CASSTPGISGANVLTF. CDR3 nucleotides: TGTGCCAGCAGCACTCCGGGGATCTCTGGGGCCAACGTCCTGACTTTC. The rearrangement links TRBV9 to TRBJ2-6, with D maybe TRBD2 (5 bases). V dropped 4 bases and J dropped 0 bases, with 11 bases sitting between them. Germline assignment: CDR1 SGDLS and CDR2 YYNGEE. The CDR3 spans 16 residues.

This clone was picked up a small number of times. The V gene is TRBV5-1, the J gene TRBJ2-2; the D gene is possibly TRBD2 (6 bases). V was trimmed by 2 bases and J by 6 bases, leaving 17 bases between them. Germline CDR1 SGHRS, CDR2 YFSETQ. The CDR3 runs 16 residues. The CDR3 region has the DNA TGCGCCAGCAGCTTATATGTCGGCAGGGAGGCCGGGGAGCTGTTTTTT. It yields the protein CASSLYVGREAGELFF. Drawing the rest from reference TRBV5-1 and TRBJ2-2, the complete variable domain is KAGVTQTPRYLIKTRGQQVTLSCSPISGHRSVSWYQQTPGQGLQFLFEYFSETQRNKGNFPGRFSGRQFSNSRSEMNVSTLELGDSALYLCASSLYVGREAGELFFGEGSRLTVL.

The table lists this clone with a count of one. This chain links TRBV7-2 with TRBJ1-1; D may be TRBD1 (5 bases). Germline assignment: CDR1 SGHTA and CDR2 FQGNSA. The CDR3 length is 13 residues. Trimming cost V 5 bases and J 10 bases, with 17 bases left between them. This CDR3 is CASSPRQQIAAFF. The CDR3 coding sequence is TGTGCCAGCAGCCCTAGACAGCAAATCGCAGCTTTCTTT.

The chain recombines TRBV7-6 with TRBJ2-2; D gene uncertain. CDR1 and CDR2 (germline): SGHVS, FNYEAQ. V was clipped by 0 bases and J by 5 bases, with 10 bases between them. The CDR3 covers 15 residues. The CDR3 is CASSLAPPGTGELFF. CDR3 DNA sequence: TGTGCCAGCAGCTTAGCACCTCCCGGGACCGGGGAGCTGTTTTTT.

The genes are TRBV6-6 and TRBJ2-4, with 10 bases that match TRBD1. With 6 bases clipped from V and 7 bases from J, the junction kept 6 bases outside the gene matches. The CDR3 sequence is 14 residues long. Germline lookup yields CDR1 MNHNY and CDR2 SVGAGI (reference sequence). As DNA, the CDR3 is TGTGCCAGCAGGCCGGGACAGGGGTTTAACATTCAGTACTTC. Translation: CASRPGQGFNIQYF.

V gene TRBV5-5 combines with J gene TRBJ2-7; possible D gene TRBD2, 6 bases. V shed 4 bases and J shed 6 bases, with 17 bases lying between them. Germline CDR1 reads SGHKS; CDR2 reads YYEKEE (reference sequence). The length of the CDR3 is 14 residues. The CDR3 nucleotides are TGTGCCAGCAGCCGGTCGATGGGGGGAGGCGAGCAGTACTTC. It translates to CASSRSMGGGEQYF.

Regarding this clone: One end of the junction is discordant with germline, which a read error may explain. This rearrangement joins TRBV11-1 to TRBJ1-1; no reliable D call. The CDR3 loop spans 14 amino acids. Germline-derived CDR1 and CDR2 are SGHAT and FQDESV (reference sequence). This CDR3 reads CASSLPGLNTKAFF. The CDR3 DNA sequence: TGTGCCAGCAGCTTACCGGGGTTGAACACTAAAGCTTTCTTT.

The chain has TRBV7-2 and TRBJ2-1, with D unclear. Germline values: CDR1 SGHTA, CDR2 FQGNSA. This CDR3 region has 15 residues. V lost 3 bases to trimming and J lost 4 bases, with 13 bases between them. This CDR3 is CASSFERNLYNEQFF. The CDR3 region has the DNA TGTGCCAGCAGCTTCGAGCGAAACCTATACAATGAGCAGTTCTTC. The full variable domain, completed using reference TRBV7-2 and TRBJ2-1, is GAGVSQSPSNKVTEKGKDVELRCDPISGHTALYWYRQSLGQGLEFLIYFQGNSAPDKSGLPSDRFSAERTGGSVSTLTIQRTQQEDSAVYLCASSFERNLYNEQFFGPGTRLTVL.

This chain joins TRBV5-1 and TRBJ1-2, with 9 bases aligning to TRBD1. V lost 4 bases, J lost 5 bases, and 9 bases stayed unmatched. Germline V gene lookup returns CDR1 SGHRS and CDR2 YFSETQ. The CDR3 sequence is 15 residues long. Written as DNA, the CDR3 is TGCGCCAGCAGCATCAACAGGGGGCGCGAATATGGCTACACCTTC. Its translation: CASSINRGREYGYTF.

The chain combines TRBV11-2 with TRBJ1-2; D unresolved. Trimming left V 3 bases short and J 8 bases short, with 10 bases between. The CDR3 consists of 12 residues. Germline V gives CDR1 SGHAT, CDR2 FQNNGV. The CDR3 DNA sequence: TGTGCCAGCAGCTTCCCGGGTAGGGGCTACACCTTC. Residues: CASSFPGRGYTF.

The J gene is TRBJ1-3, the V gene TRBV9; 8 nucleotides match TRBD1. The germline CDR1 and CDR2 sequences are SGDLS and YYNGEE. J gave up 0 bases and V 2 bases, and 1 base lay outside the gene matches. This CDR3 spans 15 amino acids. CDR3 in amino acids: CASSVTGGSGNTIYF. The DNA of the CDR3 is TGTGCCAGCAGCGTCACAGGGGGCTCTGGAAACACCATATATTTT.

V usage is TRBV5-1 and J usage is TRBJ2-7, with 14 bases matching TRBD2. The CDR3 covers 17 residues. V was pared by 3 bases and J by 2 bases, with 7 bases of the junction left unmatched. Germline V lookup: CDR1 SGHRS, CDR2 YFSETQ. The CDR3 is CASSWGLAGDPTYEQYF. In DNA form, the CDR3 reads TGCGCCAGCAGCTGGGGACTAGCGGGGGACCCAACCTACGAGCAGTACTTC.

The chain employs TRBV5-1 and TRBJ2-3, with 7 bases that match TRBD1. Trimming at V came to 2 bases and at J to 3 bases, leaving 12 bases not matched to a gene. CDR1 and CDR2 from the germline V gene are SGHRS and YFSETQ. The CDR3 extends over 17 amino acids. The CDR3 region is CASSLVVYGRGTDTQYF. Here the CDR3 DNA reads TGCGCCAGCAGCTTAGTCGTCTATGGCAGGGGGACAGATACGCAGTATTTT. The full variable domain, rest sourced from reference TRBV5-1 and TRBJ2-3, is KAGVTQTPRYLIKTRGQQVTLSCSPISGHRSVSWYQQTPGQGLQFLFEYFSETQRNKGNFPGRFSGRQFSNSRSEMNVSTLELGDSALYLCASSLVVYGRGTDTQYFGPGTRLTVL.

The chain employs TRBV30 and TRBJ1-2; D unclear. CDR1 is GTSNPN and CDR2 is SVGIG in the germline V gene (reference sequence). Trimming removed 5 bases at V and 1 base at J, with 5 bases between. This CDR3 is 11 amino acids long. In DNA form, the CDR3 reads TGTGCCTGGGAACTTAACTATGGCTACACCTTC. Encoded protein: CAWELNYGYTF.

The chain couples TRBV28 to TRBJ2-2; 7 bases agree with TRBD2. V dropped 3 bases and J dropped 0; count of bases not matched to a gene: 16. CDR3 length: 20 residues. In germline, CDR1 is MDHEN, CDR2 SYDVKM. The CDR3, as DNA: TGTGCCAGCAGTTTCGGGTCGGGGCTAGCGGAGAGACCGAACACCGGGGAGCTGTTTTTT. Translation gives CASSFGSGLAERPNTGELFF.

The CDR3 coding sequence is TGTGCCAGCAGCTTGGAGTTACGGGGGGGTGCCTACGAGCAGTACTTC. Amino acid sequence: CASSLELRGGAYEQYF. V usage is TRBV5-6 and J usage is TRBJ2-7; TRBD2 matches 8 bases. The junction had 7 bases not matched to a gene; V was cut back by 0 bases and J by 2 bases. This CDR3 is 16 amino acids long. The germline V gene encodes CDR1 SGHDT and CDR2 YYEEEE.